This T cell receptor (beta chain) originates from a study of blood T cell repertoires in COVID-19. Background on the study: The samples span acute and convalescent COVID-19 from the United States, Italy and Spain. PBMCs, B-cell-depleted T cells, or T cells provided the cDNA or gDNA that made up the material.

Methods used by the authors: Estimation of nucleated cell counts relied on the amplification of reference gene primers. The repertoire was sequenced with immunoSEQ multiplex PCR; TCRdb's copy has only in-frame clones and lacks some. The V and J calls and clone size are taken from that table; D and trimming were inferred from the DNA. The top ten clones hold around 15% of a sample with approximately 53,000 clones, 83% of them seen once. This TCR came from a man in his forties with acute or convalescent COVID-19. Sequenced input: peripheral blood.

Here the CDR3 reads CASKDRGGYTF. As DNA, the CDR3 is TGTGCCAGTAAAGACAGGGGCGGCTACACCTTC. The V and J genes are TRBV2 and TRBJ1-2, with TRBD1 matching over 8 bases. J was trimmed by 8 bases and V by 9 bases; bases with no gene match: 5. Looked up from germline, CDR1 is SNHLY and CDR2 is FYNNEI. The CDR3 totals 11 residues.